This paragraph reports one T cell receptor beta chain. These data belong to a study of blood T cell repertoires in COVID-19. Whole-study context: Samples representing acute and convalescent COVID-19 were sourced from the United States, Italy and Spain. In each case, the material was cDNA or gDNA derived from T cells, B-cell-depleted T cells, or PBMCs.

As processed by the authors: Counts of nucleated cells, estimated from reference gene primer amplification, were obtained. Using immunoSEQ multiplex PCR, the repertoire was profiled, and TCRdb retains in-frame clones only, with some absent. V and J calls and clone size are copied from that table; D and trimming were computed from the DNA. The sample lists around 81,000 clones; 85% to 90% were seen once. The germline V gene encodes CDR1 LGHDT and CDR2 YNNKEL (reference sequence). V dropped 4 bases and J dropped 0 bases, with 10 bases sitting between them. CDR3 size: 14 residues. The source of this sequence is a woman aged 80 or over with acute or convalescent COVID-19. The chain uses TRBV3-1 (or the pseudogene TRBV3-2) and TRBJ2-7; a possible D gene is TRBD1 (5 bases). The specimen sequenced was peripheral blood. The CDR3 protein is CASSPQGDSYEQYF. Written as DNA, the CDR3 is TGTGCCAGCAGCCCCCAGGGCGACTCCTACGAGCAGTACTTC.